This T cell receptor (beta chain) was sequenced during a study of identical twins. This clonotype was seen many times. Using its own MiXCR run on the 5' RACE reads, TCRdb lists one record per CDR3 protein. Seen here are about 290,000 distinct CDR3 sequences, roughly 8.6% observed once, and the top ten hold 7% to 8.5%. From germline, CDR1 is SGHVT and CDR2 SQSDAQ. V was shortened by 5 bases and J by 2 bases, with 12 bases between the two germline ends. The CDR3 runs to 14 residues. These records were also assigned to another study, of yellow fever vaccine responses in identical twins.

Sequencing was done on a sample of CD8+ T cells sorted from blood. The origin of this receptor is a woman between 18 and 30 years old in good health. This chain uses TRBV7-4 with TRBJ1-1; D perhaps matches TRBD1 (5 bases). CDR3 loop: CASSPPGGNTEAFF. The CDR3 DNA reads as TGTGCCAGCAGCCCACCGGGGGGTAACACTGAAGCTTTCTTT.